This record covers a single T cell receptor (beta chain). The method was immunoSEQ multiplex PCR; TCRdb's version includes in-frame clones alone and lacks a portion of them. The sample consists of 2 million or so clones, roughly 95% of them appearing once. CDR3 length: 11 amino acids. CDR1 SQVTM and CDR2 ANQGSEA come from the germline V gene. CD8 cells classed as naive were CD45RO-negative and positively selected for CCR7, excluding terminally differentiated effector memory CD45RA+ cells. The data derive from a study of shared clonotypes between healthy human individuals. The clonotype was recovered from a man aged 18 to 35 in good health. The sample consisted of naive CD8+ T cells sorted from blood. The J gene is TRBJ2-5, the V gene TRBV29-1; a weak D match, TRBD2 (5 bases). The J call may be mistaken, given a closer DNA end match to TRBJ2-7. In DNA form, the CDR3 reads TGCAGCGTTGAGTCGGGGATCGAGCAGTACTTC. Amino acids: CSVESGIEQYF.